The entry below gives a single T cell receptor beta chain sequence along with its context. This sample is part of a study of T cells after yellow fever vaccination. In TCRdb, the 5' RACE reads were re-called with MiXCR into one record per CDR3 protein. Of fewer than 100,000 distinct CDR3 sequences in the sample, 4.5% to 6% were seen once. The trim removed 1 base at V and 4 bases at J, leaving 8 bases unmatched. The CDR3 has 15 amino acids. Germline assignment: CDR1 SQVTM and CDR2 ANQGSEA. J is TRBJ2-5 and V is TRBV29-1; 8 positions agree with TRBD1. This receptor was obtained from a young man who received the YFV17D yellow fever vaccine. Sample: CD8+ T cells sorted from PBMCs, taken 10 days after the yellow fever booster vaccination. CDR3 nucleotide sequence: TGCAGCGTTGAAGTCGGCAGGGGGCTTACAGAGACCCAGTACTTC. It codes for CSVEVGRGLTETQYF.